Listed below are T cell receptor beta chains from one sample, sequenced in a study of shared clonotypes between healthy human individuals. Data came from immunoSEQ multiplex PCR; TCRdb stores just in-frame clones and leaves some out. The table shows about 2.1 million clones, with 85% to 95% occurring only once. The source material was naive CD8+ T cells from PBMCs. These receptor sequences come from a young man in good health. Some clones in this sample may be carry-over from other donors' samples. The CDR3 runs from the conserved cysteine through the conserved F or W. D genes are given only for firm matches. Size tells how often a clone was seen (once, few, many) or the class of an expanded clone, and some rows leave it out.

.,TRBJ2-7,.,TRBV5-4,CASSLVSDHEQYF,TGTGCCAGCAGCTTGGTCAGCGACCACGAGCAGTACTTC
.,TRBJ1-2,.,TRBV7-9,CASSPGPGANYGYTF,TGTGCCAGCAGCCCCGGGCCGGGGGCCAACTATGGCTACACCTTC
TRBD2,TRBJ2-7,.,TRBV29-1,CSVQGLAASYEQYF,TGCAGCGTTCAGGGACTAGCAGCCTCCTACGAGCAGTACTTC
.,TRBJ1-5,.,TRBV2,CASSERSDNQPQHF,TGTGCCAGCAGCGAGCGGAGCGACAATCAGCCCCAGCATTTT
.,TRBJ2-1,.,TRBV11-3,CASSHRWNEQFF,TGTGCCAGCAGCCACCGGTGGAATGAGCAGTTCTTC
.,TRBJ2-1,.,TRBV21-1,CASRGPRAPYNEQFF,TGTGCCAGCAGGGGGCCGAGGGCCCCCTACAATGAGCAGTTCTTC
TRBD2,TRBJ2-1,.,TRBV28,CASSLVRSSGGNEQFF,TGTGCCAGCAGTTTAGTAAGGTCTAGCGGGGGGAATGAGCAGTTCTTC
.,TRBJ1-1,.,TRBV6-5,CASSYSYLGVTEAFF,TGTGCCAGCAGTTACTCGTACCTTGGGGTCACTGAAGCTTTCTTT
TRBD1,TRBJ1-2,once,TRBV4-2,CASFQSGAKGTDGYTF,TGTGCCAGCTTCCAGTCTGGGGCGAAAGGGACAGATGGCTACACCTTC
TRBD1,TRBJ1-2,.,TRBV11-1,CASSQNRGQLSYGYTF,TGTGCCAGCAGTCAAAACCGGGGACAGCTATCCTATGGCTACACCTTC
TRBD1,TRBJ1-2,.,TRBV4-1,CASSPRQGGGGYTF,TGCGCCAGCAGCCCCCGACAGGGGGGGGGTGGCTACACCTTC
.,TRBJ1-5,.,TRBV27,CASRGQPYSNQPQHF,TGTGCCAGCCGAGGACAGCCCTATAGCAATCAGCCCCAGCATTTT
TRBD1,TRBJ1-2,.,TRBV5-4,CASSPDRGLWGYTF,TGTGCCAGCAGCCCGGACAGGGGGCTGTGGGGCTACACCTTC
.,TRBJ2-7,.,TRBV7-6,CASSSTGSYEQYF,TGTGCCAGCAGCTCCACAGGGTCCTACGAGCAGTACTTC
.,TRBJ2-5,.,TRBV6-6,CASSSRPVLETQYF,TGTGCCAGCAGTTCCAGACCCGTATTGGAGACCCAGTACTTC
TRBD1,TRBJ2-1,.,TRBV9,CASSAGQGPYNEQFF,TGTGCCAGCAGCGCGGGACAGGGACCCTACAATGAGCAGTTCTTC
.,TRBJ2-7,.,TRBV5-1,CASSLRWGTQSYEQYF,TGCGCCAGCAGCTTGAGGTGGGGGACCCAATCCTACGAGCAGTACTTC
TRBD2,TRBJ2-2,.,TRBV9,CASSVVGTSVNTGELFF,TGTGCCAGCAGCGTAGTGGGGACTAGCGTGAACACCGGGGAGCTGTTTTTT
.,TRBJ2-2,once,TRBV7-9,CASSSRGQGGTGELFF,TGTGCCAGCAGCTCACGGGGGCAGGGAGGCACCGGGGAGCTGTTTTTT
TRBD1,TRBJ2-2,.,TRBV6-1,CASGTGGVTGELFF,TGTGCCAGCGGGACAGGGGGCGTCACCGGGGAGCTGTTTTTT
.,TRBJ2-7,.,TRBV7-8,CASSFRYEQYF,TGTGCCAGCAGCTTTCGGTACGAGCAGTACTTC
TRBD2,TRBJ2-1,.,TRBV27,CASSLFGRPGREQFF,TGTGCCAGCAGTTTATTCGGCCGCCCCGGGAGGGAGCAGTTCTTC
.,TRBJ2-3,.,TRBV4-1,CASSISIGVSTDTQYF,TGCGCCAGCAGCATAAGCATTGGCGTTAGCACAGATACGCAGTATTTT
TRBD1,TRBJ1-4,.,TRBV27,CASSLGWTGEDEKLFF,TGTGCCAGCAGTTTAGGATGGACAGGGGAAGATGAAAAACTGTTTTTT
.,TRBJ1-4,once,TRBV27,CASSLVGTRTTNEKLFF,TGTGCCAGCAGTTTAGTTGGGACACGCACAACTAATGAAAAACTGTTTTTT
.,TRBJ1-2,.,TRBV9,CASSSSVGYTF,TGTGCCAGCAGCTCTAGCGTGGGCTACACCTTC
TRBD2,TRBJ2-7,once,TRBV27,CASSLFGERESPLSSYEQYF,TGTGCCAGCAGTTTATTCGGGGAGCGGGAATCACCACTAAGCTCCTACGAGCAGTACTTC
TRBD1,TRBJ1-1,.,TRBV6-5,CASSYFDRGTEAFF,TGTGCCAGCAGTTACTTTGACAGGGGGACTGAAGCTTTCTTT